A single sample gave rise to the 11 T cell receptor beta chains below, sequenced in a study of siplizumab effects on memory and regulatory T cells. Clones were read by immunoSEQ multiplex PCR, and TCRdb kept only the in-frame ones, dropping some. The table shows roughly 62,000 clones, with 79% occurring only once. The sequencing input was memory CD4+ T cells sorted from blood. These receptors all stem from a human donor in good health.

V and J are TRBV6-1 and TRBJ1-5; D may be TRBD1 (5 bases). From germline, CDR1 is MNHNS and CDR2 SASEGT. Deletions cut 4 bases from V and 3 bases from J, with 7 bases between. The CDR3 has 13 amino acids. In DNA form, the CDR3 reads TGTGCCAGCAGTGCGACAGTCAATCAGCCCCAGCATTTT. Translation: CASSATVNQPQHF.

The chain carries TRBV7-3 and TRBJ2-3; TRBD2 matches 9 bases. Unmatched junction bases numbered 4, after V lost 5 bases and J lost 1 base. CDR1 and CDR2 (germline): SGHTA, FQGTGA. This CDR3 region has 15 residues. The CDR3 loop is CASSDRGGGTDTQYF. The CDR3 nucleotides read TGTGCCAGCAGCGACCGCGGGGGGGGCACAGATACGCAGTATTTT.

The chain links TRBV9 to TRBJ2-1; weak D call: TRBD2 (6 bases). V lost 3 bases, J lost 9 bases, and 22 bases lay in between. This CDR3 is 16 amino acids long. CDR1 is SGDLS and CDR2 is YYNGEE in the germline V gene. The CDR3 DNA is TGTGCCAGCAGCGCCAGACTAGGATCTGTTGCGGGTGAGCAGTTCTTC. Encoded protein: CASSARLGSVAGEQFF.

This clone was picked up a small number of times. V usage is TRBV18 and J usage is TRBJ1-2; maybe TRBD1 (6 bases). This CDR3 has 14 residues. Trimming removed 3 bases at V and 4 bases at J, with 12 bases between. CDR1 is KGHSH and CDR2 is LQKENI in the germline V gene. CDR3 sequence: CASSPDSTSYGYTF. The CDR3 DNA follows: TGTGCCAGCTCACCGGACAGTACGAGCTATGGCTACACCTTC. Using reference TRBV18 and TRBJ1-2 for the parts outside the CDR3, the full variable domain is NAGVMQNPRHLVRRRGQEARLRCSPMKGHSHVYWYRQLPEEGLKFMVYLQKENIIDESGMPKERFSAEFPKEGPSILRIQQVVRGDSAAYFCASSPDSTSYGYTFGSGTRLTVV.

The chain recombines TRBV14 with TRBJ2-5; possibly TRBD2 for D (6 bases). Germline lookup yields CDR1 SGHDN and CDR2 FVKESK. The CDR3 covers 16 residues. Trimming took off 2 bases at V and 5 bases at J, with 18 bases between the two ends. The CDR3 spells CASSQPGGGFRETQYF. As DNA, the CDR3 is TGTGCCAGCAGCCAACCCGGGGGTGGCTTTAGGGAGACCCAGTACTTC. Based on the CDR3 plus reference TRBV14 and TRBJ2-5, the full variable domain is EAGVTQFPSHSVIEKGQTVTLRCDPISGHDNLYWYRRVMGKEIKFLLHFVKESKQDESGMPNNRFLAERTGGTYSTLKVQPAELEDSGVYFCASSQPGGGFRETQYFGPGTRLLVL.

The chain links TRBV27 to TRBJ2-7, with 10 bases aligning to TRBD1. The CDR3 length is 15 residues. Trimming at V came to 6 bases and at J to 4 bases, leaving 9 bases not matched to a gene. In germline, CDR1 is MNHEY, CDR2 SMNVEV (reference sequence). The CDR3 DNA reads TGTGCCAGCAGCCGACGACCGGGACAGGGGTACGAGCAGTACTTC. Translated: CASSRRPGQGYEQYF.

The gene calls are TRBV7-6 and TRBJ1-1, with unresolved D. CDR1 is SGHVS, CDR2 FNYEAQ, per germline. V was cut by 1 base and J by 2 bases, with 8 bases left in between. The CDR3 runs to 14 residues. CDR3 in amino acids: CASSLDGENTEAFF. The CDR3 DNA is TGTGCCAGCAGCTTAGATGGGGAAAACACTGAAGCTTTCTTT.

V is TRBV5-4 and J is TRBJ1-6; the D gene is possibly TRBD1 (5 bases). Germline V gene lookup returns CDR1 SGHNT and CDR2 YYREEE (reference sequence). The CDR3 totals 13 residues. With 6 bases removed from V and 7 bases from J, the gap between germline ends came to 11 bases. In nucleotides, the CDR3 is TGTGCCAGCAAAGGGGATAACAATTCACCCCTCCACTTT. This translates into CASKGDNNSPLHF.

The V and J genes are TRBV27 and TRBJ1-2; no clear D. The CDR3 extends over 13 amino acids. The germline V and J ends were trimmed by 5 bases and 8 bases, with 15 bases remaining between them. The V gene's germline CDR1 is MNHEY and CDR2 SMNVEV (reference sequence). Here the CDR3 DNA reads TGTGCCAGCAGTCGGGGAAGGGCGTACGGCTACACCTTC. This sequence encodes CASSRGRAYGYTF.

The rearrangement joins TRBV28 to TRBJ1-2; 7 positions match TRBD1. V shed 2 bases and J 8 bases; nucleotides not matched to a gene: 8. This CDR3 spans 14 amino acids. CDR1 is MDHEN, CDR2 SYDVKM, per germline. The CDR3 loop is CASSLKDRPIGYTF. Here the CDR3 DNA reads TGTGCCAGCAGTTTAAAGGACAGGCCGATAGGCTACACCTTC.

CDR3 in amino acids: CASSQPGRAETQYF. CDR3 nucleotide sequence: TGCGCCAGCAGCCAACCTGGAAGGGCAGAGACCCAGTACTTC. The chain is built from TRBV5-1 and TRBJ2-5, with D uncertain. The V gene's germline CDR1 is SGHRS and CDR2 YFSETQ. V was trimmed by 4 bases and J by 4 bases, leaving 14 bases between them. This CDR3 spans 14 amino acids.